Sequencing of this T cell receptor beta chain was carried out in a study of OX40 agonist ivuxolimab in advanced cancers. Describing the broader study: Ivuxolimab was a fully human IgG2 agonistic monoclonal antibody targeting the costimulatory receptor OX40 (CD134). Intravenous ivuxolimab was administered to patients every 2 weeks at six dose levels: 0.01, 0.1, 0.3, 1.5, 3 and 10 mg/kg. Of the 50 or so patients in dose escalation, 19 had hepatocellular carcinoma, approximately 15 had melanoma, 9 had renal cell carcinoma and 9 had head and neck cancer. A male proportion of 82.7% and a mean age of approximately 58 years, ranging from about 23 to 79, were recorded for the dose-escalation cohort. Prior anti-PD-1, anti-PD-L1 or anti-CTLA-4 therapy was permitted, and about two fifths of dose-escalation patients had received checkpoint inhibitors. Partial responses occurred in three dose-escalation patients, of whom one had hepatocellular carcinoma and two had cutaneous melanoma. Peripheral TCRbeta sequencing aimed to test whether ivuxolimab altered TCR sequence diversity and caused clonal T-cell expansion. The paper reports the monotherapy dose-escalation portion (N = 52 patients) of the phase I ivuxolimab trial. What the research found in general, with its limitations: Low levels of normalized T-cell clonal expansion were also seen in some patients who did not respond. The antigen specificity of the peripheral T cells that underwent clonal expansion was not determined. Partial responders in the 0.1-3.0 mg/kg groups had among the lowest normalized peripheral clonal expansion, especially among CD8+ T cells. On average, CD8+ T cells showed more expanded clones than CD4+ T cells after ivuxolimab. At doses of 0.1 to 3.0 mg/kg, clonal expansion of both CD4+ and CD8+ blood T cells was observed from baseline to week 6.

The trial excluded patients who had a history of autoimmune disease or who were on systemic immunosuppression. Peripheral blood for TCR sequencing was collected from all dose cohorts at baseline, on cycle 4 day 1, and on cycle 7 day 1. The samples were drawn from a first-in-human, open-label, multicenter phase I dose-escalation trial of ivuxolimab. Adults with locally advanced or metastatic head and neck squamous cell, hepatocellular, melanoma or renal cell carcinoma were enrolled in the trial. Before TCR sequencing, CD4+ T cells and CD8+ T cells were sorted from peripheral blood as separate populations. For sequencing of the TCRbeta CDR3 region, genomic DNA was extracted from the sorted cells. The immunoSEQ Assay was used to sequence the TCRbeta CDR3 regions. TCRdb stores this immuneACCESS table with in-frame sequences only. Part of the clones is absent; in the studies checked, under half of the shortfall reflects unresolved V genes, and no reason is known for the rest. The sample yields 40,000 or so clones; more than 80% were counted once. The top ten constitute about 15% of the sample.

CDR1 and CDR2 are drawn from the germline V gene (reference sequence): SEHNR, FQNEAQ. Between the V and J ends, shortened by 3 bases and 4 bases respectively, the junction contains 8 bases. Its CDR3 holds 13 amino acids, cysteine through phenylalanine. Here the CDR3 DNA is all that survives: 39 bases in frame from base 1. This clone was seen only once. The antigen it recognizes is unknown. Per-base qualities were not stored, and no clone one base away is much larger. The TCR was taken from an adult with an advanced solid tumor such as melanoma, head and neck, liver or kidney cancer. The sample consisted of CD4+ or CD8+ T cells sorted from blood, taken in a trial of the OX40 agonist ivuxolimab. This chain joins TRBV7-9 to TRBJ2-3; the D gene could be either TRBD1 or TRBD2, each agreeing at 5 bases. The encoded CDR3 is CASSFRDPDTQYF. The bases are TGTGCCAGCAGCTTCAGGGACCCAGATACGCAGTATTTT.